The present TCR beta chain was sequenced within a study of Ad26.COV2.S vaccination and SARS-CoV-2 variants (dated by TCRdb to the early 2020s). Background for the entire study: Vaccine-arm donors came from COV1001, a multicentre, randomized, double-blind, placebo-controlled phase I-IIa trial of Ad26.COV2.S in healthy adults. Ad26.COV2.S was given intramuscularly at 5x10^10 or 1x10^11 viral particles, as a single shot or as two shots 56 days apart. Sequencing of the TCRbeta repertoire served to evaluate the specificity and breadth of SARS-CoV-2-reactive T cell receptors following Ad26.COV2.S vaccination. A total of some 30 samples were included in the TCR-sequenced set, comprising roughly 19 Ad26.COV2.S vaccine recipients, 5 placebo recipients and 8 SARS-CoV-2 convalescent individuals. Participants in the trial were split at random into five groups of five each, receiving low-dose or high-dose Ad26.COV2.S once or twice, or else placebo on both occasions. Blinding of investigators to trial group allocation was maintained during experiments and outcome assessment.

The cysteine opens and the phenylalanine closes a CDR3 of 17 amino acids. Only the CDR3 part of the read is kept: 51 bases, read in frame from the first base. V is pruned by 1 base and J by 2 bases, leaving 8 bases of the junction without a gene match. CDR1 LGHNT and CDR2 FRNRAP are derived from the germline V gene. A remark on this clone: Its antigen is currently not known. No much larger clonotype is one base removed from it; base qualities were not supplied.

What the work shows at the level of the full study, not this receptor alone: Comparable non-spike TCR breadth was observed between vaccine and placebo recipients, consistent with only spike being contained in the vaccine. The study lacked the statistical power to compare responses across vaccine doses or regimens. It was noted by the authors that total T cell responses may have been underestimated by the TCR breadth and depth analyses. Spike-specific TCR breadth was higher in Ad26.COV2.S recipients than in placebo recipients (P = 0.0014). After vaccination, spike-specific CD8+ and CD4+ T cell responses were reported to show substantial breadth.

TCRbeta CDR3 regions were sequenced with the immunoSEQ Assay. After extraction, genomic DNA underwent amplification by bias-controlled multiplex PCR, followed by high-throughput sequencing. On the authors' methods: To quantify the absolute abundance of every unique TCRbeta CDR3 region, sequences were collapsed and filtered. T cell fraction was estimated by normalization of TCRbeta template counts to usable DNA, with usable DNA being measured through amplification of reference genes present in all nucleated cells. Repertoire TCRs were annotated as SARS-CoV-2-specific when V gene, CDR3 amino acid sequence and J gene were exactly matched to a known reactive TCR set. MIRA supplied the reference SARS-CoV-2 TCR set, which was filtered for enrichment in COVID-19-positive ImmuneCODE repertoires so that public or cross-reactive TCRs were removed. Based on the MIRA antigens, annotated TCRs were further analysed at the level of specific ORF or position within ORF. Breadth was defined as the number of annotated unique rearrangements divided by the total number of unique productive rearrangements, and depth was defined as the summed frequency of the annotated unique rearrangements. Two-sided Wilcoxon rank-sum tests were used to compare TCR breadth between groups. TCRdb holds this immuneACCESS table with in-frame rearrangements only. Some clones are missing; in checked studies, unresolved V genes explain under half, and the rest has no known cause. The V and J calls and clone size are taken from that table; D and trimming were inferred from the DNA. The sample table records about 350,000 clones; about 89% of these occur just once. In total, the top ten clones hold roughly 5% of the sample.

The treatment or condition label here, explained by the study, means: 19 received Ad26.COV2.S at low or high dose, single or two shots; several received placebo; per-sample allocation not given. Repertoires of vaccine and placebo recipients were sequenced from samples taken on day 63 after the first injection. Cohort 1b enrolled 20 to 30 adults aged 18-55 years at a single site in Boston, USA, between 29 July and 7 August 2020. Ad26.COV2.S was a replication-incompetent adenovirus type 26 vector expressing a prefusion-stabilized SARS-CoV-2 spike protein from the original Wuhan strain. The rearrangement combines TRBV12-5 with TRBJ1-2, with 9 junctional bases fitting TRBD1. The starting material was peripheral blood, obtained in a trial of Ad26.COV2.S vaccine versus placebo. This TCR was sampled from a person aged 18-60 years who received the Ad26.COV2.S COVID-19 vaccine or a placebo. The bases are TGTGCTAGTGGTTTGGAATACAGGGGGCGGACGAACTATGGCTACACCTTC. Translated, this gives CASGLEYRGRTNYGYTF. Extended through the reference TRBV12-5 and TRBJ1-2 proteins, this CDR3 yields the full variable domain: DARVTQTPRHKVTEMGQEVTMRCQPILGHNTVFWYRQTMMQGLELLAYFRNRAPLDDSGMPKDRFSAEMPDATLATLKIQPSEPRDSAVYFCASGLEYRGRTNYGYTFGSGTRLTVV.